Only a few counts were recorded for the clone carrying this T cell receptor (beta chain). The data stem from a study of cytomegalovirus exposure and HLA in healthy donors. Vbeta (60) and Jbeta (13) primers were used in the PCR. Using immunoSEQ multiplex PCR, the repertoire was profiled, and TCRdb retains in-frame clones only, with some absent. The repertoire holds 90,000 to 100,000 clones, with around four fifths as singletons. Trimming took 0 bases from V and 2 from J, leaving 12 bases between them. Germline V gives CDR1 SGDLS, CDR2 YYNGEE. The CDR3 loop spans 15 amino acids. Sequences were obtained from PBMCs. The gene calls are TRBV9 and TRBJ2-7; tentatively, D is TRBD1 (6 bases). The sequence was obtained from a man aged 40-49 years in good health and CMV-seronegative. Here the CDR3 reads CASSVEEGQAYEQYF. The CDR3 DNA reads TGTGCCAGCAGCGTAGAAGAGGGACAAGCCTACGAGCAGTACTTC. Complete variable domain (other parts from reference TRBV9 and TRBJ2-7): DSGVTQTPKHLITATGQRVTLRCSPRSGDLSVYWYQQSLDQGLQFLIQYYNGEERAKGNILERFSAQQFPDLHSELNLSSLELGDSALYFCASSVEEGQAYEQYFGPGTRLTVT.